This T cell receptor (beta chain) was obtained from a study of cytomegalovirus exposure and HLA in healthy donors. In the study overall: Around 85 million unique TCR sequences came from HLA-typed donors in an early release.

The study's findings and limits: Later work found that TCR association rates differed between HLA loci; DRB1 had the most and HLA-C the fewest. Reported results showed that the classifier diagnosed cytomegalovirus status with high specificity and sensitivity.

This clone was seen only once. Its antigen is not identified. V lost 2 bases and J 4 bases, leaving 6 bases between the germline ends. The CDR3 has 12 residues. CDR1 is MNHNY, CDR2 SVGAGI, per germline (reference sequence). Primers: 60 Vbeta forward and 13 Jbeta reverse. The repertoire was sequenced with immunoSEQ multiplex PCR; TCRdb's copy has only in-frame clones and lacks some. The sample comprises some 200,000 clones, around 68% of which are singletons, and 2.5% to 3% rests with the top ten. The receptor comes from a man aged 40-50 years in good health and CMV-seronegative. The sequenced sample was PBMCs. The chain recombines TRBV6-6 with TRBJ2-7; no definite D call. The CDR3: CASSYQTYEQYF. The DNA of the CDR3 is TGTGCCAGCAGTTACCAAACATACGAGCAGTACTTC.